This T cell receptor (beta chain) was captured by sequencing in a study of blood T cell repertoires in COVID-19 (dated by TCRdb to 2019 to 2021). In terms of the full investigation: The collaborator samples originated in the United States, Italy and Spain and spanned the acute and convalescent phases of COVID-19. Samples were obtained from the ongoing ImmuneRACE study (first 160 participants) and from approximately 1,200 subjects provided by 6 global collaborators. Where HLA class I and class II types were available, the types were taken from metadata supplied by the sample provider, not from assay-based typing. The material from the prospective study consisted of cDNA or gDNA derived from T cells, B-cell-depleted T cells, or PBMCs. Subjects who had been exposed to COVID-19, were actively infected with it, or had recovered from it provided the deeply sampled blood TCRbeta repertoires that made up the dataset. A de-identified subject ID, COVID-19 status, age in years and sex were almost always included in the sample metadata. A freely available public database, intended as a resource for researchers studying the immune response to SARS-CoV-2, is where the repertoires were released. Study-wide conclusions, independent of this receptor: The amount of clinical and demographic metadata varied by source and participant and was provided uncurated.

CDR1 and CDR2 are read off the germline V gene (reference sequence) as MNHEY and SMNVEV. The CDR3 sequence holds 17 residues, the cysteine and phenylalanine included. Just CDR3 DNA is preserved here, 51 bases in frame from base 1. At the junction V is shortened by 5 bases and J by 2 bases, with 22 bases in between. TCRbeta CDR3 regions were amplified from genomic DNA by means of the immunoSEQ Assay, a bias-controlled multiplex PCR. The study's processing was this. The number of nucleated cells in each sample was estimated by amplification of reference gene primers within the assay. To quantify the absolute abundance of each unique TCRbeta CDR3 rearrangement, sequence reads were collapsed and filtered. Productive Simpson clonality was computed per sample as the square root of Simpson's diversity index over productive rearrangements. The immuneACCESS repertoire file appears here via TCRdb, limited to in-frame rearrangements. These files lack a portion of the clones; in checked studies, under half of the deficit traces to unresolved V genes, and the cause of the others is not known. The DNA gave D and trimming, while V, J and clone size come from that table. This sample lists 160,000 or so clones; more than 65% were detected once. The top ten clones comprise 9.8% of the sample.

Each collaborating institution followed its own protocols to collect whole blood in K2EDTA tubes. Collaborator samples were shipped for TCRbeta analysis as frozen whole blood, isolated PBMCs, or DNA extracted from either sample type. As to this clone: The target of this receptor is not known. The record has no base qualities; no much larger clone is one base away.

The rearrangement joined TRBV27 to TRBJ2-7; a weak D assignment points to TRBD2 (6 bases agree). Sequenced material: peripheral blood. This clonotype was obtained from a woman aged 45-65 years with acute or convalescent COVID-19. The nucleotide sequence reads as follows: TGTGCCAGCAGTCTACGACTAGTGCCTGAAAACCCCTACGAGCAGTACTTC. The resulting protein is CASSLRLVPENPYEQYF.